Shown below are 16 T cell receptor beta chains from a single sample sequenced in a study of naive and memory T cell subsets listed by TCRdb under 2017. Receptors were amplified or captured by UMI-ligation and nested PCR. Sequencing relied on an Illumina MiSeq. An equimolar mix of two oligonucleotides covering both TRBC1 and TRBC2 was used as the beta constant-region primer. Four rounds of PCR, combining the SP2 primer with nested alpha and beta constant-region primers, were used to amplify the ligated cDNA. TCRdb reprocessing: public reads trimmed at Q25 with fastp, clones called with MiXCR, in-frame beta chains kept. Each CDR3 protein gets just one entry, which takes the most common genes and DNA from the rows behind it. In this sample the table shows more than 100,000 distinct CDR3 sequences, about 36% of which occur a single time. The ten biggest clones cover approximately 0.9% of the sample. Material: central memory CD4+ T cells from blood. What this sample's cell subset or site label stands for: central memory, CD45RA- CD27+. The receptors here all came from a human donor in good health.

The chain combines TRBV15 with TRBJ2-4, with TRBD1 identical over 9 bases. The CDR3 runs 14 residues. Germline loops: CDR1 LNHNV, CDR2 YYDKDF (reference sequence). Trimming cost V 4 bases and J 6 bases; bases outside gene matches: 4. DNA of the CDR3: TGTGCCACCAGCATCGACAGGGGGGGAAACATTCAGTACTTC. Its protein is CATSIDRGGNIQYF.

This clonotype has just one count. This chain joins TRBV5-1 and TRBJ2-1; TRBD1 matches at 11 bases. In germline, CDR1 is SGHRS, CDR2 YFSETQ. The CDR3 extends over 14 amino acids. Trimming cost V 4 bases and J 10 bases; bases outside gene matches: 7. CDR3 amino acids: CASSPDRGRYEQFF. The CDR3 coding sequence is TGCGCCAGCAGCCCGGACAGGGGGCGATACGAGCAGTTCTTC.

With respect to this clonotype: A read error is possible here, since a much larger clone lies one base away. In DNA, the CDR3 is TGTGCCAGCAGTTCCTGGACGCAGAATTACAATGAGCAGTTCTTC. Amino acids: CASSSWTQNYNEQFF. The J gene is TRBJ2-1, the V gene TRBV27; D ambiguous. CDR3 length equals 15 residues. Trimming stripped 4 bases from V and 4 bases from J, with 14 bases between. Germline CDR1 reads MNHEY; CDR2 reads SMNVEV (reference sequence).

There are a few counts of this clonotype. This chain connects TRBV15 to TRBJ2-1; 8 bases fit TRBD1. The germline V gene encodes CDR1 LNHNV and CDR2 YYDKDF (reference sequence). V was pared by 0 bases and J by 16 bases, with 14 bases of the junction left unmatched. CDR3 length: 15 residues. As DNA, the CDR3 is TGTGCCACCAGCAGAGACCTGCGACAGGGGCTTCCTAAATTCTTC. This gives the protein CATSRDLRQGLPKFF.

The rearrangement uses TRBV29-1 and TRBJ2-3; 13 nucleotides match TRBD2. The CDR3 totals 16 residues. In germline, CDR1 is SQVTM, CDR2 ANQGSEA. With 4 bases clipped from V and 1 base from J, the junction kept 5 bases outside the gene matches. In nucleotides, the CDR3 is TGCAGCGTTGGGCGACTAGCGGGAGGACGCACAGATACGCAGTATTTT. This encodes CSVGRLAGGRTDTQYF.

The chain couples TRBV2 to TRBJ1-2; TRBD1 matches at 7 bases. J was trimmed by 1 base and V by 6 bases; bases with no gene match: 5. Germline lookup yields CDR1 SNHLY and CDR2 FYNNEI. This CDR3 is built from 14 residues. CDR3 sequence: CASRRDSLNYGYTF. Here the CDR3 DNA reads TGTGCCAGCAGACGGGACAGCCTTAACTATGGCTACACCTTC.

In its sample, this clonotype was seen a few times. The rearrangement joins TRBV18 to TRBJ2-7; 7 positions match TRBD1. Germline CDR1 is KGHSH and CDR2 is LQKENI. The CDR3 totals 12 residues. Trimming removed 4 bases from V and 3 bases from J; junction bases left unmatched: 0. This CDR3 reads CASSRQGYEQYF. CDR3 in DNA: TGTGCCAGCTCACGACAGGGCTACGAGCAGTACTTC. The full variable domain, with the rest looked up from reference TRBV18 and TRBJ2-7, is NAGVMQNPRHLVRRRGQEARLRCSPMKGHSHVYWYRQLPEEGLKFMVYLQKENIIDESGMPKERFSAEFPKEGPSILRIQQVVRGDSAAYFCASSRQGYEQYFGPGTRLTVT.

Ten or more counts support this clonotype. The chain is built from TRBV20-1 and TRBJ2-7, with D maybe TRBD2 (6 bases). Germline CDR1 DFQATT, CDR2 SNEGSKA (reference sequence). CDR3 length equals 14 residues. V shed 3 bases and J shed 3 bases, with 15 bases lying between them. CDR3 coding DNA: TGCAGTGCTAGGACGTCCGGGAGAAACTACGAGCAGTACTTC. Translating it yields CSARTSGRNYEQYF.

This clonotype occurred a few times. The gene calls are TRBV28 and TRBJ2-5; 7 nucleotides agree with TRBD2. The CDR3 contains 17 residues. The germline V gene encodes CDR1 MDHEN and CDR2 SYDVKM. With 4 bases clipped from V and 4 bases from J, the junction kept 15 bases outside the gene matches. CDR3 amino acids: CASSSLVATSLLETQYF. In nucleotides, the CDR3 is TGTGCCAGCAGTTCCCTCGTCGCGACTAGCTTGTTAGAGACCCAGTACTTC.

The CDR3 nucleotides are TGCAGTGCGGACCTGATTTCCTACGAGCAGTACTTC. This codes for CSADLISYEQYF. J is TRBJ2-7 and V is TRBV20-1; no firm D call. The CDR3 totals 12 residues. Germline CDR1 and CDR2: DFQATT and SNEGSKA (reference sequence). Trimming took 6 bases from V and 1 from J, leaving 10 bases between them.

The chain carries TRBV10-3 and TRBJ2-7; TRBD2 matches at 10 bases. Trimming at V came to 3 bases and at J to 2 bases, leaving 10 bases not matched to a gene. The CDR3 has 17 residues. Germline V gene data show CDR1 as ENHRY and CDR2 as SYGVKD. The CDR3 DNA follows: TGTGCCATCAGTGAAGGGGCTAGCGGGAGTATTGCCTACGAGCAGTACTTC. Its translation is CAISEGASGSIAYEQYF.

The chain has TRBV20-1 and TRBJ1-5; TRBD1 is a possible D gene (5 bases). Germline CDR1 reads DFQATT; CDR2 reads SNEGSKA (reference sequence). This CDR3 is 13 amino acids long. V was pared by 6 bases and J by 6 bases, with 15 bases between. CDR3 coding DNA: TGCAGTGCGACTAGCTCCGGGGGTCAGCCCCAGCATTTT. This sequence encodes CSATSSGGQPQHF.

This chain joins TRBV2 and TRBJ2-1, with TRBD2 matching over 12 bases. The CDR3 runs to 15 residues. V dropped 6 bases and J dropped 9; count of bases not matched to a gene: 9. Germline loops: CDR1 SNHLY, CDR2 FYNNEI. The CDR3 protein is CASRLTSGSRTEQFF. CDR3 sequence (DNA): TGTGCCAGCAGACTGACTAGCGGGAGTCGTACTGAGCAGTTCTTC.

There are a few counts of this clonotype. CDR3 sequence (DNA): TGTGCCAGCACTCTAATGGGACTAGACTACAATGAGCAGTTCTTC. Translated: CASTLMGLDYNEQFF. The chain uses TRBV2 and TRBJ2-1, with 8 bases fitting TRBD2. V was clipped by 7 bases and J by 3 bases; unmatched bases: 8. The CDR3 is made up of 15 amino acids. The germline CDR1 and CDR2 sequences are SNHLY and FYNNEI.

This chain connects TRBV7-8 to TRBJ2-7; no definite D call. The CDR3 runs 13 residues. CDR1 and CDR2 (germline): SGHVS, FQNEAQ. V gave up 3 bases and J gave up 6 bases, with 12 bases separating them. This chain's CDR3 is CASSFAPKTEQYF. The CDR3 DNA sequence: TGTGCCAGCAGCTTCGCTCCTAAGACCGAGCAGTACTTC.

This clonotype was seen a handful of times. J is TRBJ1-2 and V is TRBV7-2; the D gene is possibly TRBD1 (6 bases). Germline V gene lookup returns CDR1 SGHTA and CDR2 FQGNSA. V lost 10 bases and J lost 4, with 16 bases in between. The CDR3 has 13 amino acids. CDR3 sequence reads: CATAQGSSYGYTF. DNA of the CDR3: TGTGCCACCGCCCAGGGGTCGAGCTATGGCTACACCTTC.